Shown below are 10 T cell receptor beta chains from a single sample sequenced in a study of Graves' ophthalmopathy and Graves' hyperthyroidism. CDR3 regions of TCR beta were amplified from RNA transcripts. A first-round RT-PCR used HTBI primers, followed by a second-round multiplex PCR. MiXCR, applied by TCRdb to the multiplex PCR reads, yields one record per CDR3 protein. Here the sample spans 350,000 to 450,000 distinct CDR3 sequences, 15% to 20% being singletons. The sample taken for sequencing was peripheral blood. The receptors come from a woman aged 18 to 35 with Graves' ophthalmopathy.

The chain recombines TRBV5-6 with TRBJ1-1, with a tentative D call TRBD1 (5 bases). Germline V gene sequence: CDR1 SGHDT, CDR2 YYEEEE. The CDR3 spans 15 residues. Trimming stripped 0 bases from V and 1 base from J, with 10 bases between. CDR3 in amino acids: CASSLVTGENTEAFF. The CDR3 DNA is TGTGCCAGCAGCTTGGTCACAGGAGAGAACACTGAAGCTTTCTTT.

In this sample, this clonotype turned up many times. The chain links TRBV30 to TRBJ1-5; D is uncertain. The CDR3 is made up of 13 amino acids. From germline, CDR1 is GTSNPN and CDR2 SVGIG (reference sequence). V was trimmed by 0 bases and J by 3 bases, leaving 6 bases between them. CDR3 nucleotides: TGTGCCTGGAGTGTAGGACCCAATCAGCCCCAGCATTTT. Translation gives CAWSVGPNQPQHF. Using reference TRBV30 and TRBJ1-5 for the parts outside the CDR3, the full variable domain is SQTIHQWPATLVQPVGSPLSLECTVEGTSNPNLYWYRQAAGRGLQLLFYSVGIGQISSEVPQNLSASRPQDRQFILSSKKLLLSDSGFYLCAWSVGPNQPQHFGDGTRLSIL.

In its sample, this clonotype was seen many times. This chain connects TRBV20-1 to TRBJ2-7; possibly TRBD1 or TRBD2 for D (6 bases each). CDR3 length equals 12 residues. Germline values: CDR1 DFQATT, CDR2 SNEGSKA (reference sequence). This CDR3 is CRGKGGGIEQYF. CDR3 sequence (DNA): TGCAGGGGAAAGGGGGGCGGTATCGAGCAGTACTTC.

This clonotype was counted ten times or more. J is TRBJ2-7 and V is TRBV5-1; D is perhaps TRBD2 (5 bases). V lost 2 bases and J lost 3, with 9 bases in between. CDR1 is SGHRS and CDR2 is YFSETQ in the germline V gene. CDR3 length equals 13 residues. CDR3 sequence (DNA): TGCGCCAGCAGCTTTTCCGGGGACTACGAGCAGTACTTC. It codes for CASSFSGDYEQYF.

For this clonotype: This may arise from a read error, as a much more abundant clone is one base away. The chain joins TRBV30 to TRBJ1-6; unclear D gene. The CDR3 is 14 residues long. CDR1 is GTSNPN, CDR2 SVGIG, per germline (reference sequence). The CDR3 sequence: CAWSARPEDSPLQF. CDR3 DNA: TGTGCCTGGAGTGCACGGCCAGAAGATTCACCCCTCCAATTT.

This clonotype was counted ten times or more. The V and J genes are TRBV6-2 or TRBV6-3 and TRBJ2-7, with 10 bases matching TRBD2. The CDR3 contains 18 residues. Losses at the gene ends were 3 bases for V and 0 bases for J; bases not matched to a gene: 11. Germline V gives CDR1 MNHEY, CDR2 SVGEGT. The chain's CDR3 is CASSYGVLASGGSYEQYF. The DNA of the CDR3 is TGTGCCAGCAGTTATGGAGTTTTGGCTAGCGGGGGCTCCTACGAGCAGTACTTC.

This clonotype came up a few times. This chain links TRBV20-1 with TRBJ1-2; the D gene is possibly TRBD1 (6 bases). This CDR3 is built from 14 residues. Germline V gene sequence: CDR1 DFQATT, CDR2 SNEGSKA (reference sequence). The V gene lost 1 base and the J gene lost 4 bases, with 13 bases spanning the gap. The CDR3 DNA reads TGCAGTGCTAGAGCCCGGGGGCCTATCTATGGCTACACCTTC. This codes for CSARARGPIYGYTF.

This clonotype was detected ten times or more. J is TRBJ2-7 and V is TRBV6-1; D possibly corresponds to TRBD1 (6 bases). Germline CDR1 MNHNS, CDR2 SASEGT. Trimming took 6 bases from V and 3 from J, leaving 12 bases between them. The CDR3 runs to 13 residues. Here the CDR3 reads CASSPGVFYEQYF. CDR3 nucleotides: TGTGCCAGCAGCCCAGGGGTATTCTACGAGCAGTACTTC.

This clonotype was seen repeatedly, ten times or more. The genes are TRBV6-2 or TRBV6-3 and TRBJ2-7; 8 positions match TRBD2. The CDR3 spans 13 residues. Trimming cost V 10 bases and J 3 bases; bases outside gene matches: 8. Germline loops: CDR1 MNHEY, CDR2 SVGEGT. The CDR3 nucleotides are TGTGCCACACACCTTAGCGGGAACTACGAGCAGTACTTC. Translation: CATHLSGNYEQYF.

This clonotype has a single count. The J gene is TRBJ1-6, the V gene TRBV7-2; D may be TRBD1 (5 bases). The CDR3 has 16 residues. With 5 bases removed from V and 1 base from J, the gap between germline ends came to 12 bases. Germline CDR1 and CDR2: SGHTA and FQGNSA. The CDR3 region is CASSPRRTSYNSPLHF. For the CDR3, the DNA is TGTGCCAGCAGCCCTCGACGGACATCCTATAATTCACCCCTCCACTTT. Based on the CDR3 plus reference TRBV7-2 and TRBJ1-6, the full variable domain is GAGVSQSPSNKVTEKGKDVELRCDPISGHTALYWYRQSLGQGLEFLIYFQGNSAPDKSGLPSDRFSAERTGGSVSTLTIQRTQQEDSAVYLCASSPRRTSYNSPLHFGNGTRLTVT.